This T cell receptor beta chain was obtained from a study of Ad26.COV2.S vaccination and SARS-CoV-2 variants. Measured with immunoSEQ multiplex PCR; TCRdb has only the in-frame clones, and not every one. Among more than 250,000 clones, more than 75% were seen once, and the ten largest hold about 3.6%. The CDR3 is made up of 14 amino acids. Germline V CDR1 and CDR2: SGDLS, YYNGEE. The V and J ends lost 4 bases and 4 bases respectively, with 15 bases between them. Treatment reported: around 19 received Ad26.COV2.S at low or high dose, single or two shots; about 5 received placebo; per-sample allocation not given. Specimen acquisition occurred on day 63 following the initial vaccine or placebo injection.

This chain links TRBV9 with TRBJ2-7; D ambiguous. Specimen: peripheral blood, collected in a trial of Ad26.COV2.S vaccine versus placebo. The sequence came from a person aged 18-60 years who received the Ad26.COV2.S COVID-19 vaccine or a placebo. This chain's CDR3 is CASSPEGRFYEQYF. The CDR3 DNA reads TGTGCCAGCAGCCCCGAAGGCAGATTTTACGAGCAGTACTTC.